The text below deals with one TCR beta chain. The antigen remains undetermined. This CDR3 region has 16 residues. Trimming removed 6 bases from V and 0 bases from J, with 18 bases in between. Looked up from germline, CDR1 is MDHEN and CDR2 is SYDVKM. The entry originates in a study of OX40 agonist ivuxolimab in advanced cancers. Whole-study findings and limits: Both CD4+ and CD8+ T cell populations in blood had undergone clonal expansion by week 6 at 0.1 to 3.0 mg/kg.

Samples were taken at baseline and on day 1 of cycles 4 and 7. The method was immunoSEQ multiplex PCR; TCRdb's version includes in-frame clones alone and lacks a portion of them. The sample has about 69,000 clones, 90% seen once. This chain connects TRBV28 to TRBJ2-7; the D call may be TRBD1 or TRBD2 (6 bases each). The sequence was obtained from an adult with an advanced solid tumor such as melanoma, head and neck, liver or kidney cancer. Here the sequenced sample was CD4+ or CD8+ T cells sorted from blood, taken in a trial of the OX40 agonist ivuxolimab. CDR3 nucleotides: TGTGCCAGCAGCCCTGGGTGGGGGGCAAACTCCTACGAGCAGTACTTC. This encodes CASSPGWGANSYEQYF.